A single T cell receptor beta chain is shown here with its context. As to time point: healthy volunteer bleed at 6 weeks. Total RNA was isolated from whole blood that had not been fractionated. The data are from a study of human T cells and chemical hapten exposure. Trimming removed 3 bases from V and 6 bases from J; junction bases left unmatched: 7. This CDR3 is built from 15 residues. Germline loops: CDR1 LGHNT, CDR2 FRNRAP. Library preparation tagged each individual cDNA molecule with a unique molecular identifier. TCRdb re-called the RACE reads with MiXCR, one entry per CDR3 protein. Among fewer than 85,000 distinct CDR3 sequences listed, over 6.5% were seen once.

Specimen: whole blood. The chain employs TRBV12-5 and TRBJ2-7; 11 bases fit TRBD1. The origin of this receptor is a female donor in good health. Some clones in this sample may be carry-over from other donors' samples. The CDR3 here is CASGFRTGGLSEQYF. Here the CDR3 DNA reads TGTGCTAGTGGTTTCCGGACAGGGGGCTTATCCGAGCAGTACTTC.